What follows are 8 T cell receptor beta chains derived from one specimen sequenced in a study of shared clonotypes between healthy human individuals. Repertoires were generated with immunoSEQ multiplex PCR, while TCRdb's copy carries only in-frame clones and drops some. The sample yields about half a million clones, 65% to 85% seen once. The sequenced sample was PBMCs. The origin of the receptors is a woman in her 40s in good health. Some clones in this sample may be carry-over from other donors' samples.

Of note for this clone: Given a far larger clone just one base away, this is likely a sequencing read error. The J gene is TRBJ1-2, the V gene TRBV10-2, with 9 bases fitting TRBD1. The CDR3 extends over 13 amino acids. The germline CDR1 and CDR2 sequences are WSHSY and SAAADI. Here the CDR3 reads CAGSRQGDYGYTF. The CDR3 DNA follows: TGCGCCGGCAGCCGACAGGGGGACTATGGCTACACCTTC.

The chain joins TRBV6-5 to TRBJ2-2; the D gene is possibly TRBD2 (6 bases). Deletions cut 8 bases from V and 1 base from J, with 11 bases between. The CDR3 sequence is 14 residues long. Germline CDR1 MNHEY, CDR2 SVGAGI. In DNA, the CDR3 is TGTGCCAGCGGGAGGCGGGTGAACACCGGGGAGCTGTTTTTT. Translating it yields CASGRRVNTGELFF.

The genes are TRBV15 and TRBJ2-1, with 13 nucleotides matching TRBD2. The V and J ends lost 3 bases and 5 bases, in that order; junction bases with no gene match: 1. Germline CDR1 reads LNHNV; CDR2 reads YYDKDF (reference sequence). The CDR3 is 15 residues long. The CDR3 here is CATSSGLAGDNEQFF. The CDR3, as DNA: TGTGCCACCAGCAGCGGACTAGCGGGAGACAATGAGCAGTTCTTC.

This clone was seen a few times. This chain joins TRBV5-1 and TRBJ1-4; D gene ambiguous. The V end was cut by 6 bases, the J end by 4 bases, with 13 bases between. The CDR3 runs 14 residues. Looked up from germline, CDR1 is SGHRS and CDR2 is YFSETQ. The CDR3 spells CASKPERINEKLFF. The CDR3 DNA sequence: TGCGCCAGCAAGCCCGAACGGATTAATGAAAAACTGTTTTTT.

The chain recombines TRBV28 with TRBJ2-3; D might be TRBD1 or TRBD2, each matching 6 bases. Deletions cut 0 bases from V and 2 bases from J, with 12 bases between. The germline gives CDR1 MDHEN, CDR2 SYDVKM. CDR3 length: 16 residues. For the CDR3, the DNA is TGTGCCAGCAGTTTATGGGGGGGCGGGACCACAGATACGCAGTATTTT. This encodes CASSLWGGGTTDTQYF. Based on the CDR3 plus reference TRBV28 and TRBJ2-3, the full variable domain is DVKVTQSSRYLVKRTGEKVFLECVQDMDHENMFWYRQDPGLGLRLIYFSYDVKMKEKGDIPEGYSVSREKKERFSLILESASTNQTSMYLCASSLWGGGTTDTQYFGPGTRLTVL.

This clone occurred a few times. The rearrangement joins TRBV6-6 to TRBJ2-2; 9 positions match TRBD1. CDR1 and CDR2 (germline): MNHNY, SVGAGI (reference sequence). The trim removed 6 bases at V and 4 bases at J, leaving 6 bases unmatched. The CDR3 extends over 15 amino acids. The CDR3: CASRLQGAGTGELFF. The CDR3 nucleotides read TGTGCCAGCAGACTACAGGGGGCGGGCACCGGGGAGCTGTTTTTT.

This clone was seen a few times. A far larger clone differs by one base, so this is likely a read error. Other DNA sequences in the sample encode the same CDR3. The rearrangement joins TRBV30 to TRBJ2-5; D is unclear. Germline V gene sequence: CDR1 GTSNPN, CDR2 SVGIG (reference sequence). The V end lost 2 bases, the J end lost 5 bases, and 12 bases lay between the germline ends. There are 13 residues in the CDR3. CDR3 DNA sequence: TGTGCCTGGAGTCACGGCAGTAGGGAGACCCAGTACTTC. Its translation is CAWSHGSRETQYF. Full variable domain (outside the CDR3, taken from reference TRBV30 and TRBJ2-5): SQTIHQWPATLVQPVGSPLSLECTVEGTSNPNLYWYRQAAGRGLQLLFYSVGIGQISSEVPQNLSASRPQDRQFILSSKKLLLSDSGFYLCAWSHGSRETQYFGPGTRLLVL.

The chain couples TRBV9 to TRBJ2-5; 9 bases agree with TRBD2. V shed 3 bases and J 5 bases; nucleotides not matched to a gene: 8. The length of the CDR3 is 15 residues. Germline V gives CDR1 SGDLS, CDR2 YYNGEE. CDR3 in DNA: TGTGCCAGCAGCGCGATAGCGGGAGTAGGCGAGACCCAGTACTTC. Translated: CASSAIAGVGETQYF. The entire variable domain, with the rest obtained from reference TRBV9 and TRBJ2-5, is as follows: DSGVTQTPKHLITATGQRVTLRCSPRSGDLSVYWYQQSLDQGLQFLIQYYNGEERAKGNILERFSAQQFPDLHSELNLSSLELGDSALYFCASSAIAGVGETQYFGPGTRLLVL.